These 20 T cell receptor beta chains share one sample of origin, sequenced in a study of control samples from healthy donors and cancer patients. Profiling relied on immunoSEQ multiplex PCR, and the TCRdb table lists in-frame clones only, not all of them. The table has over 100,000 clones, around 88% seen once. The sample consisted of blood. These receptors were obtained from a woman between 50 and 59 years old in good health.

The chain has TRBV7-9 and TRBJ2-7; D is ambiguous. Germline V gene data show CDR1 as SEHNR and CDR2 as FQNEAQ (reference sequence). CDR3 length: 14 amino acids. V was trimmed by 5 bases and J by 5 bases, leaving 16 bases between them. As DNA, the CDR3 is TGTGCCAGCAGCCGCGTGGGCCAGAGCCACGAGCAGTACGTC. Translated: CASSRVGQSHEQYV.

The rearrangement joins TRBV18 to TRBJ2-7; tentative D call: TRBD1 (5 bases). The V gene's germline CDR1 is KGHSH and CDR2 LQKENI. The CDR3 length is 14 residues. V was pared by 3 bases and J by 0 bases, with 9 bases between. CDR3 in DNA: TGTGCCAGCTCACCCCTCAGGGTCTCCTACGAGCAGTACGTC. Residues: CASSPLRVSYEQYV.

This chain links TRBV1 with TRBJ2-5; the DNA was not compared with TRBD2, the D call given in the table. TRBV1 is flagged as a pseudogene. The CDR3 runs to 14 residues. CDR3 sequence reads: CTSSQDRGGETQYF. Written as DNA, the CDR3 is TGCACCAGCAGCCAAGACCGGGGGGGGGAGACCCAGTACTTC.

The chain joins TRBV9 to TRBJ2-1; perhaps TRBD2 as D (5 bases). This CDR3 region has 15 residues. The germline V gene encodes CDR1 SGDLS and CDR2 YYNGEE. With 0 bases removed from V and 3 bases from J, the gap between germline ends came to 10 bases. CDR3 amino acids: CASSVGEKGYNEQFF. The CDR3 DNA follows: TGTGCCAGCAGCGTAGGGGAGAAAGGCTACAATGAGCAGTTCTTC.

The chain joins TRBV28 to TRBJ1-2; 9 bases line up with TRBD1. CDR1 is MDHEN, CDR2 SYDVKM, per germline. This CDR3 has 17 residues. Trimming removed 7 bases from V and 13 bases from J; junction bases left unmatched: 25. The DNA for the CDR3 is TGTGCCAGCACCTCCACCGGGACAGGGAGTAGGTTTCGTAGAAGCACCTTC. Its protein product is CASTSTGTGSRFRRSTF.

This CDR3 is CATGMGGGYEQYF. For the CDR3, the DNA is TGTGCCACCGGAATGGGGGGGGGCTACGAGCAGTACTTC. This rearrangement joins TRBV12-3 or TRBV12-4 to TRBJ2-7, with TRBD2 matching over 7 bases. The CDR3 extends over 13 amino acids. Unmatched junction bases numbered 9, after V lost 10 bases and J lost 3 bases.

The chain is built from TRBV6-5 and TRBJ2-2, with TRBD2 matching over 10 bases. Germline values: CDR1 MNHEY, CDR2 SVGAGI. The CDR3 loop spans 16 amino acids. V was clipped by 4 bases and J by 2 bases; unmatched bases: 4. CDR3 protein: CASSFGLAVNTGELFF. The CDR3 DNA reads TGTGCCAGCAGTTTCGGACTAGCGGTTAACACCGGGGAGCTGTTTTTT.

The chain joins TRBV6-4 to TRBJ2-1, with D tentatively TRBD1 (6 bases). Germline loops: CDR1 MRHNA, CDR2 SNTAGT. The CDR3 sequence is 16 residues long. V lost 2 bases, J lost 1 base, and 12 bases lay in between. The CDR3 sequence: CASSDRWGRSYNEQFF. The DNA for the CDR3 is TGTGCCAGCAGTGACCGGTGGGGGCGTTCCTACAATGAGCAGTTCTTC.

V gene TRBV5-1 combines with J gene TRBJ1-2, with 7 bases matching TRBD1. The CDR3 extends over 15 amino acids. With 4 bases clipped from V and 6 bases from J, the junction kept 12 bases outside the gene matches. CDR1 is SGHRS and CDR2 is YFSETQ in the germline V gene. The chain's CDR3 is CASSPHWTGWDGYTF. The CDR3 bases are TGCGCCAGCAGCCCCCACTGGACAGGATGGGATGGCTACACCTTC.

V is TRBV9 and J is TRBJ1-1, with TRBD1 as a possible D gene (6 bases). The germline gives CDR1 SGDLS, CDR2 YYNGEE. The CDR3 is 18 amino acids. V was clipped by 0 bases and J by 3 bases, with 21 bases between them. The CDR3 DNA sequence: TGTGCCAGCAGCGTAGCTTGGGGGGGCAAGAGCGGGGACACTGAAGCTTTCTTT. It specifies CASSVAWGGKSGDTEAFF.

The rearrangement joins TRBV30 to TRBJ2-2; TRBD2 agrees at 7 bases. The CDR3 length is 15 residues. V was clipped by 5 bases and J by 6 bases; unmatched bases: 12. Germline CDR1 is GTSNPN and CDR2 is SVGIG (reference sequence). The CDR3 here is CAWAEQSGIAGELFF. CDR3 DNA sequence: TGTGCCTGGGCCGAGCAAAGCGGGATTGCCGGGGAGCTGTTTTTT.

The V call is TRBV3-1 (or the pseudogene TRBV3-2), the J call TRBJ2-5; weak D call: TRBD1 (5 bases). V lost 6 bases to trimming and J lost 0 bases, with 14 bases between them. CDR3 size: 15 residues. Looked up from germline, CDR1 is LGHDT and CDR2 is YNNKEL (reference sequence). This chain's CDR3 is CASSKRRQNQETQYF. The CDR3 DNA sequence: TGTGCCAGCAGTAAAAGGAGACAGAACCAAGAGACCCAGTACTTC.

The chain has TRBV21-1 and TRBJ1-1. TRBV21-1 is a pseudogene locus. The CDR3 has 12 amino acids. The DNA for the CDR3 is TGTGCCAGCAGCAAAGGGAACACTGAAGCTTTCTTT. Protein: CASSKGNTEAFF.

The V gene is TRBV9, the J gene TRBJ1-5, with 8 bases fitting TRBD1. Germline V gene sequence: CDR1 SGDLS, CDR2 YYNGEE. The ends lost 5 bases at V and 3 bases at J; junction bases unmatched: 7. The CDR3 covers 15 residues. The CDR3 coding sequence is TGTGCCAGCAGTGGCCCGGGACAGGACAATCAGCCCCAGCATTTT. Translated: CASSGPGQDNQPQHF.

This rearrangement joins TRBV4-3 to TRBJ2-3, with TRBD2 matching over 7 bases. Germline assignment: CDR1 LGHNA and CDR2 YSLEER. Losses at the gene ends were 0 bases for V and 2 bases for J; bases not matched to a gene: 11. The CDR3 length is 18 residues. Here the CDR3 DNA reads TGCGCCAGCAGCCAAGATTATACTGGACTAGGGGCCACAGATACGCAGTATTTT. Encoded protein: CASSQDYTGLGATDTQYF.

The gene calls are TRBV29-1 and TRBJ2-7; possibly TRBD1 for D (5 bases). Trimming took off 3 bases at V and 5 bases at J, with 11 bases between the two ends. Per the germline V gene, CDR1 is SQVTM and CDR2 is ANQGSEA. The CDR3 sequence is 12 residues long. The CDR3, as DNA: TGCAGCGTTGAGAGACAGAACCACGAGCAGTACTTC. Translating it yields CSVERQNHEQYF.

This clone showed up just a few times. V gene TRBV7-9 combines with J gene TRBJ2-2; D possibly uses TRBD1 or TRBD2 (5 bases each). The CDR3 extends over 17 amino acids. The ends were cut back, 4 bases at V and 6 bases at J, with 21 bases in the middle. The V gene's germline CDR1 is SEHNR and CDR2 FQNEAQ (reference sequence). The CDR3 spells CASSSRFMGTQSGELFF. CDR3 DNA sequence: TGTGCCAGCAGCTCCCGCTTTATGGGGACCCAATCCGGGGAGCTGTTTTTT. Combining the CDR3 with reference TRBV7-9 and TRBJ2-2 gives the whole variable domain DTGVSQNPRHKITKRGQNVTFRCDPISEHNRLYWYRQTLGQGPEFLTYFQNEAQLEKSRLLSDRFSAERPKGSFSTLEIQRTEQGDSAMYLCASSSRFMGTQSGELFFGEGSRLTVL.

The V and J genes are TRBV30 and TRBJ1-5, with D unresolved. Germline assignment: CDR1 GTSNPN and CDR2 SVGIG (reference sequence). The V end was cut by 0 bases, the J end by 6 bases, with 9 bases between. The CDR3 totals 13 residues. The CDR3 sequence: CAWSVPLAQPQHF. The CDR3 nucleotides are TGTGCCTGGAGTGTTCCCCTCGCTCAGCCCCAGCATTTT.

The count of this clone is one. The rearrangement links TRBV20-1 to TRBJ2-2, with 8 bases fitting TRBD2. The ends lost 3 bases at V and 1 base at J; junction bases unmatched: 1. The germline V gene has CDR1 DFQATT and CDR2 SNEGSKA (reference sequence). The CDR3 has 14 residues. The CDR3: CSASAGGNTGELFF. For the CDR3, the DNA is TGCAGTGCTAGTGCGGGAGGGAACACCGGGGAGCTGTTTTTT.

This clone was detected only once. The J gene is TRBJ2-2, the V gene TRBV7-8; 10 bases map to TRBD2. The CDR3 is 15 residues long. V lost 5 bases, J lost 4 bases, and 4 bases stayed unmatched. Per germline, CDR1 SGHVS and CDR2 FQNEAQ. Here the CDR3 DNA reads TGTGCCAGCAGCCGGCTAGCGGGAGTCACCGGGGAGCTGTTTTTT. The encoded protein is CASSRLAGVTGELFF.